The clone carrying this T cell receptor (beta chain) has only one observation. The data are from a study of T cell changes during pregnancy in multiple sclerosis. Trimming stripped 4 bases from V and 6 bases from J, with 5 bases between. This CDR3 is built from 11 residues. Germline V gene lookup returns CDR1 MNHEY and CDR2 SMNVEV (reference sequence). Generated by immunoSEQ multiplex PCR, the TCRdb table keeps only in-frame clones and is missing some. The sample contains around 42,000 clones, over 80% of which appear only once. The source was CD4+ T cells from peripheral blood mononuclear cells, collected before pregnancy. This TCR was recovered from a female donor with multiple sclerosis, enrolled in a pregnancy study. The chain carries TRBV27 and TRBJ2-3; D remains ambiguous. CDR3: CASSYGDTQYF. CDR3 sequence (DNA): TGTGCCAGCAGTTACGGGGATACGCAGTATTTT.